This passage covers 13 T cell receptor beta chains from one sample sequenced in a study of blood T cell repertoires in COVID-19. Sequenced by immunoSEQ multiplex PCR; TCRdb stores in-frame clones only, minus some. This sample carries around 200,000 clones, about 86% of them seen once, and the ten largest clones take over 3%. Input material: PBMCs or T cells enriched from blood (not recorded which). All receptors derive from a woman in her fifties or sixties in a cohort exposed to, infected with or recovered from COVID-19 (not recorded which).

This clone appeared a few times. The V call is TRBV3-1 (or the pseudogene TRBV3-2), the J call TRBJ1-6, with 8 bases lining up with TRBD1. This CDR3 spans 16 amino acids. The junction had 7 bases not matched to a gene; V was cut back by 7 bases and J by 2 bases. The V gene's germline CDR1 is LGHDT and CDR2 YNNKEL (reference sequence). CDR3: CASNSRGRTYNSPLHF. CDR3 DNA: TGTGCCAGCAACTCCAGGGGGCGCACCTATAATTCACCCCTCCACTTT.

The chain carries TRBV7-3 and TRBJ1-3; D remains ambiguous. CDR1 and CDR2 (germline): SGHTA, FQGTGA. Trimming took 2 bases from V and 2 from J, leaving 4 bases between them. The CDR3 extends over 13 amino acids. This CDR3 is CASSLGPGNTIYF. For the CDR3, the DNA is TGTGCCAGCAGCTTAGGGCCTGGAAACACCATATATTTT.

V is TRBV12-3 or TRBV12-4 and J is TRBJ2-5, with a tentative D call TRBD2 (5 bases). The CDR3 has 13 residues. The V gene lost 5 bases and the J gene lost 1 base, with 8 bases spanning the gap. CDR3 nucleotide sequence: TGTGCCAGCAGTAACCGGGGCCAAGAGACCCAGTACTTC. Protein sequence: CASSNRGQETQYF.

The chain has TRBV19 and TRBJ1-5; 8 nucleotides match TRBD1. Looked up from germline, CDR1 is LNHDA and CDR2 is SQIVND (reference sequence). V gave up 6 bases and J gave up 3 bases; unmatched junction bases: 7. This CDR3 contains 15 residues. In nucleotides, the CDR3 is TGTGCCAGTAGCCGAGGACAGGGTTCCAATCAGCCCCAGCATTTT. Protein product: CASSRGQGSNQPQHF.

The V call is TRBV18, the J call TRBJ2-7; a possible D gene is TRBD1 (5 bases). CDR1 and CDR2 (germline): KGHSH, LQKENI. The CDR3 length is 16 residues. V dropped 3 bases and J dropped 0 bases, with 15 bases sitting between them. CDR3 amino acids: CASSPTPTVSSYEQYF. The DNA for the CDR3 is TGTGCCAGCTCACCCACCCCGACAGTGAGCTCCTACGAGCAGTACTTC. The variable domain in full, completed from reference TRBV18 and TRBJ2-7, reads NAGVMQNPRHLVRRRGQEARLRCSPMKGHSHVYWYRQLPEEGLKFMVYLQKENIIDESGMPKERFSAEFPKEGPSILRIQQVVRGDSAAYFCASSPTPTVSSYEQYFGPGTRLTVT.

The J gene is TRBJ1-5, the V gene TRBV19; D uncertain. Germline lookup yields CDR1 LNHDA and CDR2 SQIVND (reference sequence). CDR3 length: 17 amino acids. V was shortened by 0 bases and J by 3 bases, with 15 bases between the two germline ends. In DNA form, the CDR3 reads TGTGCCAGTAGTATAGATCGAAGGCAGGAGGTCAATCAGCCCCAGCATTTT. Translating it yields CASSIDRRQEVNQPQHF. Complete variable domain (other parts from reference TRBV19 and TRBJ1-5): DGGITQSPKYLFRKEGQNVTLSCEQNLNHDAMYWYRQDPGQGLRLIYYSQIVNDFQKGDIAEGYSVSREKKESFPLTVTSAQKNPTAFYLCASSIDRRQEVNQPQHFGDGTRLSIL.

The chain joins TRBV10-3 to TRBJ1-6; D might be TRBD1 (6 bases). Germline V gene lookup returns CDR1 ENHRY and CDR2 SYGVKD. This CDR3 has 15 residues. The V end lost 4 bases, the J end lost 7 bases, and 14 bases lay between the germline ends. The CDR3: CAISGAGQPNSPLHF. CDR3 DNA sequence: TGTGCCATCAGTGGGGCAGGACAGCCAAATTCACCCCTCCACTTT.

The sample holds one count of this clone. The V gene is TRBV11-2, the J gene TRBJ2-2; a possible D gene is TRBD1 (6 bases). With 2 bases removed from V and 5 bases from J, the gap between germline ends came to 12 bases. CDR1 and CDR2 (germline): SGHAT, FQNNGV. The CDR3 extends over 15 amino acids. CDR3 nucleotides: TGTGCCAGCAGCTTACTGCCAGGGGATACCGGGGAGCTGTTTTTT. Its protein is CASSLLPGDTGELFF. The entire variable domain, with the rest obtained from reference TRBV11-2 and TRBJ2-2, is as follows: EAGVAQSPRYKIIEKRQSVAFWCNPISGHATLYWYQQILGQGPKLLIQFQNNGVVDDSQLPKDRFSAERLKGVDSTLKIQPAKLEDSAVYLCASSLLPGDTGELFFGEGSRLTVL.

A single count supports this clone. Other DNA sequences in this sample translate to the same CDR3. The V call is TRBV28, the J call TRBJ1-2, with unresolved D. V was trimmed by 3 bases and J by 2 bases, leaving 7 bases between them. The CDR3 runs 13 residues. Germline V gene data show CDR1 as MDHEN and CDR2 as SYDVKM. The CDR3 DNA reads TGTGCCAGCAGTTTGGGCCAGAACTATGGCTACACCTTC. Residues: CASSLGQNYGYTF.

This clone was recorded at least ten times. Other DNA sequences in this specimen translate into the identical CDR3. The chain joins TRBV11-2 to TRBJ1-4; 12 bases fit TRBD1. CDR1 and CDR2 (germline): SGHAT, FQNNGV. The CDR3 consists of 14 residues. Trimming at V came to 4 bases and at J to 14 bases, leaving 8 bases not matched to a gene. The CDR3 nucleotides are TGTGCCAGCAGCTCATGGGACAGGGGGCACTTGCTGTTTTTT. Its protein is CASSSWDRGHLLFF.

This sequence joins TRBV28 and TRBJ2-7; D call uncertain. Trimming shortened V by 3 bases and J by 5 bases, and 17 bases separated the two germline ends. The germline V gene encodes CDR1 MDHEN and CDR2 SYDVKM. This CDR3 has 15 residues. CDR3 bases: TGTGCCAGCAGTTTTTTTCCCCTCACCGAGGACGAGCAGTACTTC. Amino acid sequence: CASSFFPLTEDEQYF.

This chain joins TRBV5-6 and TRBJ1-2, with 9 nucleotides matching TRBD1. The J segment lost 2 bases and the V segment lost 2 bases, leaving 4 bases of the junction unmatched. The CDR3 loop spans 15 amino acids. Per the germline V gene, CDR1 is SGHDT and CDR2 is YYEEEE. CDR3 nucleotides: TGTGCCAGCAGCTTTTGGGACAGGGTGAACTATGGCTACACCTTC. It specifies CASSFWDRVNYGYTF. The complete variable domain, with remaining parts taken from reference TRBV5-6 and TRBJ1-2, reads DAGVTQSPTHLIKTRGQQVTLRCSPKSGHDTVSWYQQALGQGPQFIFQYYEEEERQRGNFPDRFSGHQFPNYSSELNVNALLLGDSALYLCASSFWDRVNYGYTFGSGTRLTVV.

V gene TRBV25-1 combines with J gene TRBJ1-6, with 10 bases identical to TRBD1. Germline CDR1 MGHDK, CDR2 SYGVNS. This CDR3 spans 14 amino acids. Trimming took 11 bases from V and 9 from J; bases not matched to a gene: 10. CDR3 DNA: TGTGCCTCACAGGGACAGGGGACCACTTCACCCCTCCACTTT. It yields the protein CASQGQGTTSPLHF.